This T cell receptor beta chain emerged from a study of cytomegalovirus exposure and HLA in healthy donors. Whole-study findings and limits: Later findings reportedly placed an Asian-associated ancestry cluster below the approximately 670-donor mean for N-insertions. Within an earlier analysis, most TCR beta V segments proved productive either about 90% or about 30% of the time. Later on, a genetic analysis was performed. It linked a missense variant in DCLRE1C with V- and J-gene trimming of TCR beta. The only immune exposure information that was available was CMV serostatus.

Trimming pared 4 bases from V and 7 bases from J, leaving 11 bases between. Looked up from germline, CDR1 is MGHRA and CDR2 is YSYEKL. The CDR3 contains 14 residues. It was with 60 Vbeta and 13 Jbeta primers that the PCR ran. The assay was immunoSEQ multiplex PCR, and TCRdb's table has in-frame clones only and misses some. Across about 200,000 clones, the top ten clones capture roughly 0.74% of the sample. On this clone itself: As yet, its antigen is unknown.

This receptor was taken from a boy aged 5-17 years in good health and CMV-seronegative. The sample consisted of PBMCs. This chain links TRBV4-1 with TRBJ1-6; possibly TRBD1 for D (5 bases). CDR3 sequence (DNA): TGCGCCAGCAGCCGCCTAGGGGTCAATTCACCCCTCCACTTT. Amino acid sequence: CASSRLGVNSPLHF.